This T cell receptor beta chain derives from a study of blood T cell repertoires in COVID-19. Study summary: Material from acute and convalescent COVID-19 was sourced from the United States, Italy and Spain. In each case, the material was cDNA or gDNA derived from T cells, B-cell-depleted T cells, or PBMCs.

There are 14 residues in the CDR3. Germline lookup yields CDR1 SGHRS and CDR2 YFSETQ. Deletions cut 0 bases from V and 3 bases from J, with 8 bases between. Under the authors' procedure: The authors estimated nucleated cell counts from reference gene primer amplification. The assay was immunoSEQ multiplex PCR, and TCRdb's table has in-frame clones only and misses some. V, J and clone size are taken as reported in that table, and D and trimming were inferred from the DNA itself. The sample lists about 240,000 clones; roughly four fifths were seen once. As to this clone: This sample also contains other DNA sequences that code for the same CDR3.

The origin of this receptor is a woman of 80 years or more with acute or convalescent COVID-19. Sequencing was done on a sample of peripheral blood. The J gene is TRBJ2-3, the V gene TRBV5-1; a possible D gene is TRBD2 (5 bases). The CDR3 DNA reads TGCGCCAGCAGCTTGGCACTAGGGACAGATACGCAGTATTTT. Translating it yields CASSLALGTDTQYF.